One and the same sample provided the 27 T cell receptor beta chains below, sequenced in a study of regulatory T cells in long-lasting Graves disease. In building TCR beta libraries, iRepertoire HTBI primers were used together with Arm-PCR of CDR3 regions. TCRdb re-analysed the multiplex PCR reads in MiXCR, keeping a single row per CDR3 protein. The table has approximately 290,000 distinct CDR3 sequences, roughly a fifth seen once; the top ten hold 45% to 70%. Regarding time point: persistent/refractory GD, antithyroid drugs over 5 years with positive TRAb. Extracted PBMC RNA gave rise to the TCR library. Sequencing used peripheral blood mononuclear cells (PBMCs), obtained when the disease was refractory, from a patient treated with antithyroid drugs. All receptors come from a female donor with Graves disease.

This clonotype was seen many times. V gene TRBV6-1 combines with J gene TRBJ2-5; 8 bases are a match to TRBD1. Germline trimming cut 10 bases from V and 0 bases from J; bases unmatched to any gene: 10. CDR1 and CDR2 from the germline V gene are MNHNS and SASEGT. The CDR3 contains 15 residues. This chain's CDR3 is CAISGTGGNQETQYF. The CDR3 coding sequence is TGTGCCATCAGCGGAACAGGGGGTAACCAAGAGACCCAGTACTTC.

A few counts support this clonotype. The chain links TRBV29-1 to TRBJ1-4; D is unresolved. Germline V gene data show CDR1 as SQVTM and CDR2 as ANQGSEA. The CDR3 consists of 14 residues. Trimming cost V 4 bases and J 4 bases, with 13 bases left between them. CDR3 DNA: TGCAGCGTTGCTGAAGCAGGAATTAATGAAAAACTGTTTTTT. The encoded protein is CSVAEAGINEKLFF.

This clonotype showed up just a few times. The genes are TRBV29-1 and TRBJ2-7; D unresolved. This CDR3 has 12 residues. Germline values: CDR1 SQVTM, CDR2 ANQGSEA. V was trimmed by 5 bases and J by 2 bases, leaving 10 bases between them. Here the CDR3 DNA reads TGCAGCGTTCGGCCCGACGCCTACGAGCAGTACTTC. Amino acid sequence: CSVRPDAYEQYF.

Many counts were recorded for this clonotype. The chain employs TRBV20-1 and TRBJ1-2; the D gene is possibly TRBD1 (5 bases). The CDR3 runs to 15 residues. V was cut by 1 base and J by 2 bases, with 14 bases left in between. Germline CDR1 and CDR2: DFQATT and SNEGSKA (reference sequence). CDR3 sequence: CSARGVDSENYGYTF. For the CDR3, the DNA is TGCAGTGCTAGAGGGGTCGACAGCGAGAACTATGGCTACACCTTC.

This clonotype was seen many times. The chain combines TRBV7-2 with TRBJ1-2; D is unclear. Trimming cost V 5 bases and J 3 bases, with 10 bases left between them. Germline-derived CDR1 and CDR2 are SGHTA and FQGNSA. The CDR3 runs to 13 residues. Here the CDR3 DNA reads TGTGCCAGCAGCCCCCGTGGCGACTATGGCTACACCTTC. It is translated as CASSPRGDYGYTF. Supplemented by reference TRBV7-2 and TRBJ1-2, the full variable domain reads GAGVSQSPSNKVTEKGKDVELRCDPISGHTALYWYRQSLGQGLEFLIYFQGNSAPDKSGLPSDRFSAERTGGSVSTLTIQRTQQEDSAVYLCASSPRGDYGYTFGSGTRLTVV.

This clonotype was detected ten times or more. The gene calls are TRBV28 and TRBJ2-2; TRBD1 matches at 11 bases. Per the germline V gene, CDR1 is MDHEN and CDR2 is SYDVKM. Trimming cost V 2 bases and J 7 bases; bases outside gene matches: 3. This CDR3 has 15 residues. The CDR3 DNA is TGTGCCAGCAGTTTAACCGGGACAGGGGGCGGGGAGCTGTTTTTT. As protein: CASSLTGTGGGELFF.

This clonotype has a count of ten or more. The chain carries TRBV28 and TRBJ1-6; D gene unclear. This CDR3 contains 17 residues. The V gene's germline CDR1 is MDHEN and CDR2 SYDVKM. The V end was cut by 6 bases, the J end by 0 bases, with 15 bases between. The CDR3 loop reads CASRALGADSYNSPLHF. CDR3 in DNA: TGTGCCAGCAGGGCTTTGGGAGCCGACTCCTATAATTCACCCCTCCACTTT.

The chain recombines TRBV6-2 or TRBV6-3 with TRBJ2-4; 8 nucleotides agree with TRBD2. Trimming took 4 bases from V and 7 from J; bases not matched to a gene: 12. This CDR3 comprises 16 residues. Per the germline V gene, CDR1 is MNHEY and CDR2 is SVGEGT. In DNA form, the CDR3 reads TGTGCCAGCAGTTCGGGGGTCGGGAGGGCCGAGAACATTCAGTACTTC. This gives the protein CASSSGVGRAENIQYF.

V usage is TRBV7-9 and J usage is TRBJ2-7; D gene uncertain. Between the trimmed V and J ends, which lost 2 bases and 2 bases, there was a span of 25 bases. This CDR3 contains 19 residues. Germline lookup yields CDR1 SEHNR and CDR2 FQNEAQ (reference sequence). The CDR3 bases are TGTGCCAGCAGCTTAAGCGATCCTGATCGACTTTCCGCCACCTACGAGCAGTACTTC. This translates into CASSLSDPDRLSATYEQYF.

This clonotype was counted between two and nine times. As DNA, the CDR3 is TGTGCCAGCAGCCAGTTCTCCGGGACAGCGAACACCGGGGAGCTGTTTTTT. Translated, it gives CASSQFSGTANTGELFF. The chain combines TRBV7-2 with TRBJ2-2, with TRBD1 matching 7 bases. This CDR3 is 17 amino acids long. The junction had 9 bases not matched to a gene; V was cut back by 5 bases and J by 0 bases. Germline CDR1 is SGHTA and CDR2 is FQGNSA.

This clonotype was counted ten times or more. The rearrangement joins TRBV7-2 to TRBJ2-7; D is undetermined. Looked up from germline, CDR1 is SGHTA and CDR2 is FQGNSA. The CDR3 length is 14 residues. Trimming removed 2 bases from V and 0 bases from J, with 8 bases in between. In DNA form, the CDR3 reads TGTGCCAGCAGCTTAAGGGCTTTCTCCTACGAGCAGTACTTC. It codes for CASSLRAFSYEQYF.

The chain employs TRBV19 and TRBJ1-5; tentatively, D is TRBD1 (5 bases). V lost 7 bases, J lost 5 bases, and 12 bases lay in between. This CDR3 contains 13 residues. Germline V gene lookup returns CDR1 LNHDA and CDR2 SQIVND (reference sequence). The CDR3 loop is CASKSQGDQPQHF. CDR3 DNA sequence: TGTGCCAGTAAGAGTCAGGGAGATCAGCCCCAGCATTTT.

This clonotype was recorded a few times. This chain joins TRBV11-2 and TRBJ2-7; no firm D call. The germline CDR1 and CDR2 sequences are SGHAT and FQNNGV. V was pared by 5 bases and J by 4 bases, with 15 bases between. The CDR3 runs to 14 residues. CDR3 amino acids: CASSRGPVEYEQYF. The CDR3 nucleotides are TGTGCCAGCAGCCGCGGACCCGTAGAATACGAGCAGTACTTC.

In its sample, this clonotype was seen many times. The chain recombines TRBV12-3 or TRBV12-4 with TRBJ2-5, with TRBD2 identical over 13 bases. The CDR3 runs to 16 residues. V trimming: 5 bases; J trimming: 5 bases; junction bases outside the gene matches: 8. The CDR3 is CASSPLLAGGWETQYF. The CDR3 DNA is TGTGCCAGCAGTCCGTTACTAGCGGGAGGGTGGGAGACCCAGTACTTC.

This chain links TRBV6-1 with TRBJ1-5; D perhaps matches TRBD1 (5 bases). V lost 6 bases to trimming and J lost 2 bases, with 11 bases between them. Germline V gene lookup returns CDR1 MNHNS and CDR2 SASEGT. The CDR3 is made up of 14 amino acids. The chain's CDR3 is CASSSDSGNQPQHF. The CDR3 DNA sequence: TGTGCCAGCAGCTCCGACAGTGGCAATCAGCCCCAGCATTTT.

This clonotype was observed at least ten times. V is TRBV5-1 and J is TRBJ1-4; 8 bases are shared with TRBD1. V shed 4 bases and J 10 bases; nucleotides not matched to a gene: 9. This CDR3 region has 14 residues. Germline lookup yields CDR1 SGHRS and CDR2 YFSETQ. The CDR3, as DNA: TGCGCCAGCAGCCCTGGGACAGGCGAGGGAAAACTGTTTTTT. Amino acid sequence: CASSPGTGEGKLFF.

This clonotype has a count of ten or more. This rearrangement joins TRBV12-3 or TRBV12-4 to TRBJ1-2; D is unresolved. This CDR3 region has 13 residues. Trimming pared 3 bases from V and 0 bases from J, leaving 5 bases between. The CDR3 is CASSFDANYGYTF. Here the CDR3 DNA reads TGTGCCAGCAGTTTCGACGCTAACTATGGCTACACCTTC.

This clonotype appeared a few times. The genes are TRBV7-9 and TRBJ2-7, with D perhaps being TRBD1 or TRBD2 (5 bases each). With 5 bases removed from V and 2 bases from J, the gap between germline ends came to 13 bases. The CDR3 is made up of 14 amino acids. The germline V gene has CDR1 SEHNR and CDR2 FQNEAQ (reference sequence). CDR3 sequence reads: CASSPGAPTYEQYF. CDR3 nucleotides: TGTGCCAGCAGCCCCGGGGCCCCCACCTACGAGCAGTACTTC.

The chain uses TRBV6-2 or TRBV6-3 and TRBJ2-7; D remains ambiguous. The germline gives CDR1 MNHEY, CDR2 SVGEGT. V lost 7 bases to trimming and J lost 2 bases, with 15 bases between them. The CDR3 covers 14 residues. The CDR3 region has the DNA TGTGCCAGCACCCAAAGTGGTAGGACCTACGAGCAGTACTTC. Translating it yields CASTQSGRTYEQYF.

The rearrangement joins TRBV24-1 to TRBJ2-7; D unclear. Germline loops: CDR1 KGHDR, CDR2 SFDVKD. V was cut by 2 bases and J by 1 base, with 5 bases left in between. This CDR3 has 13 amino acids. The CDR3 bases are TGTGCCACCAGTGATTCCTCTTCCTACGAGCAGTACTTC. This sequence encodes CATSDSSSYEQYF.

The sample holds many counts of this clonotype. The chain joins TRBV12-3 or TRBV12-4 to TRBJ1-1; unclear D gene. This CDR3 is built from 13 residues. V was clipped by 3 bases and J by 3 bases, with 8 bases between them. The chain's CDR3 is CASSLAPYTEAFF. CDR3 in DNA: TGTGCCAGCAGTTTGGCACCCTACACTGAAGCTTTCTTT.

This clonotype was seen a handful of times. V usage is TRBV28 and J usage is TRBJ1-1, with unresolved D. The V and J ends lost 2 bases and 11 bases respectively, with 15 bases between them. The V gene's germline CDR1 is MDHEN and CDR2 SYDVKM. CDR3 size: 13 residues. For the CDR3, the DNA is TGTGCCAGCAGTTTAGACGGCTTGCTCGGGGCTTTCTTT. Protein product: CASSLDGLLGAFF. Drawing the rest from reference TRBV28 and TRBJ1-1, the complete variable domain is DVKVTQSSRYLVKRTGEKVFLECVQDMDHENMFWYRQDPGLGLRLIYFSYDVKMKEKGDIPEGYSVSREKKERFSLILESASTNQTSMYLCASSLDGLLGAFFGQGTRLTVV.

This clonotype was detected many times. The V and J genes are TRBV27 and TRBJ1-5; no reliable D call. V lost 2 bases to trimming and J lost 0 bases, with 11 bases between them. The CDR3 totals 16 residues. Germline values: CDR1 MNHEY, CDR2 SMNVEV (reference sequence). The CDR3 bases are TGTGCCAGCAGTTTAAGGGAAGGGTCTAGCAATCAGCCCCAGCATTTT. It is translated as CASSLREGSSNQPQHF.

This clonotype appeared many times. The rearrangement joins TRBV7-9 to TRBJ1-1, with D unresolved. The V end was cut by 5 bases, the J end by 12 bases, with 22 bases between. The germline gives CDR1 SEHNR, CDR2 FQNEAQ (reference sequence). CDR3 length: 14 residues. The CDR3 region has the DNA TGTGCCAGCAGCCCTACCGACCCGACTTTTTCTTCTTTCTTT. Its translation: CASSPTDPTFSSFF. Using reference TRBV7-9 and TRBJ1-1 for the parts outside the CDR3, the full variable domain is DTGVSQNPRHKITKRGQNVTFRCDPISEHNRLYWYRQTLGQGPEFLTYFQNEAQLEKSRLLSDRFSAERPKGSFSTLEIQRTEQGDSAMYLCASSPTDPTFSSFFGQGTRLTVV.

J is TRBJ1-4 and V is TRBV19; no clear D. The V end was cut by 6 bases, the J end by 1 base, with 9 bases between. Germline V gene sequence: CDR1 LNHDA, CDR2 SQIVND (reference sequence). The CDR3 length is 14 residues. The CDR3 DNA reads TGTGCCAGTAGAGCCCGGGAAACTAATGAAAAACTGTTTTTT. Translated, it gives CASRARETNEKLFF.

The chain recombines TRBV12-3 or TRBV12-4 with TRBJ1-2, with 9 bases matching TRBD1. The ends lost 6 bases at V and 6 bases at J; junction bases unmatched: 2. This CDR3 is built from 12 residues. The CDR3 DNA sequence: TGTGCCAGCAGGGGGACAGGGAATGGCTACACCTTC. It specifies CASRGTGNGYTF.

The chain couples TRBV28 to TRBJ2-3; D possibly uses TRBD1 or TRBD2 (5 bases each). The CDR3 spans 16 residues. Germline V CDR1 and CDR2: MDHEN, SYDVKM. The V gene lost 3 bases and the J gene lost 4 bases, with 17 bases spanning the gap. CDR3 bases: TGTGCCAGCAGTTTGCCAGGTCTAATGGGGGCAGATACGCAGTATTTT. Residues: CASSLPGLMGADTQYF.